What follows are 21 T cell receptor beta chains derived from one specimen sequenced in a study of T cells in Graves' hyperthyroidism and ophthalmopathy. Template material for amplifying TCR beta CDR3 regions consisted of RNA transcripts. With the HTBI primer set, the TCR CDR3 went through a first round of RT-PCR. TCRdb recomputed calls from the multiplex PCR reads with MiXCR, one row per CDR3 protein. The sample consists of about 760,000 distinct CDR3 sequences, roughly a third of them appearing once. Sequencing was performed on blood. All receptors come from a woman aged 40 to 50 with Graves' hyperthyroidism.

The J gene is TRBJ2-5, the V gene TRBV7-9, with TRBD2 identical over 8 bases. There are 14 residues in the CDR3. CDR1 is SEHNR and CDR2 is FQNEAQ in the germline V gene (reference sequence). Losses at the gene ends were 0 bases for V and 5 bases for J; bases not matched to a gene: 2. The CDR3 region has the DNA TGTGCCAGCAGCTTAGCTAGCGGGGTCGAGACCCAGTACTTC. It codes for CASSLASGVETQYF.

This rearrangement joins TRBV3-1 to TRBJ1-2; the D gene is possibly TRBD1 (5 bases). Germline-derived CDR1 and CDR2 are LGHDT and YNNKEL (reference sequence). V lost 1 base, J lost 6 bases, and 12 bases lay in between. This CDR3 spans 14 amino acids. CDR3 protein: CASSQAPGSHGYTF. The CDR3 bases are TGTGCCAGCAGCCAAGCACCAGGGAGTCATGGCTACACCTTC.

The V gene is TRBV24-1, the J gene TRBJ1-4, with a weak D call TRBD1 (6 bases). This CDR3 region has 14 residues. Germline-derived CDR1 and CDR2 are KGHDR and SFDVKD. Trimming removed 7 bases at V and 6 bases at J, with 14 bases between. CDR3 DNA sequence: TGTGCCACCAGCTCGGGGGGCTGGGATGAAAAACTGTTTTTT. Its protein is CATSSGGWDEKLFF.

The V and J genes are TRBV5-1 and TRBJ1-2; 7 nucleotides line up with TRBD1. In germline, CDR1 is SGHRS, CDR2 YFSETQ. The CDR3 runs to 16 residues. Trimming removed 0 bases from V and 7 bases from J; junction bases left unmatched: 12. In DNA form, the CDR3 reads TGCGCCAGCAGCTTGGGTTCCGGGACAGAGGGGTTTGGCTACACCTTC. Translating it yields CASSLGSGTEGFGYTF.

Turning to this clonotype: This may be a read error: a much more frequent sequence differs by one nucleotide. The chain uses TRBV19 and TRBJ2-5, with D possibly called TRBD1 or TRBD2 (5 bases each). The germline gives CDR1 LNHDA, CDR2 SQIVND (reference sequence). V shed 4 bases and J shed 0 bases, with 15 bases lying between them. CDR3 length: 16 amino acids. The CDR3 spells CASSTKWDGNQETQYF. The CDR3 DNA reads as TGTGCCAGTAGTACGAAATGGGACGGCAACCAAGAGACCCAGTACTTC. The whole variable domain, remainder taken from reference TRBV19 and TRBJ2-5, is DGGITQSPKYLFRKEGQNVTLSCEQNLNHDAMYWYRQDPGQGLRLIYYSQIVNDFQKGDIAEGYSVSREKKESFPLTVTSAQKNPTAFYLCASSTKWDGNQETQYFGPGTRLLVL.

This clonotype was recorded at least ten times. The J gene is TRBJ1-2, the V gene TRBV2; D gene unclear. Germline loops: CDR1 SNHLY, CDR2 FYNNEI. CDR3 length: 12 amino acids. Trimming cost V 6 bases and J 8 bases, with 13 bases left between them. The CDR3 coding sequence is TGTGCCAGCAGCGAGCGGCCTAGAGGCTACACCTTC. Translation gives CASSERPRGYTF.

The J gene is TRBJ1-5, the V gene TRBV6-5, with D perhaps matching TRBD1 (5 bases). CDR3 size: 16 residues. Germline assignment: CDR1 MNHEY and CDR2 SVGAGI. V lost 5 bases and J lost 5, with 19 bases in between. The CDR3 DNA reads TGTGCCAGCAGTGAGTTAGTAGTGGGGCTCGATCAGCCCCAGCATTTT. It codes for CASSELVVGLDQPQHF.

The V gene is TRBV4-1, the J gene TRBJ2-5; TRBD2 agrees at 7 bases. CDR3 length: 17 residues. Germline V CDR1 and CDR2: MGHRA, YSYEKL. Trimming removed 1 base from V and 5 bases from J; junction bases left unmatched: 13. CDR3 in amino acids: CASSQGSLTPGGETQYF. The CDR3 bases are TGCGCCAGCAGCCAAGGATCCTTAACCCCGGGAGGTGAGACCCAGTACTTC.

The count of this clonotype is one. A much larger clone lies one base from this, so it may be a read error. V and J are TRBV12-3 or TRBV12-4 and TRBJ2-6, with D unresolved. V was clipped by 11 bases and J by 0 bases, with 8 bases between them. The CDR3 has 13 amino acids. The CDR3 reads CAGTPSGANVLTF. The CDR3 bases are TGTGCCGGCACCCCCTCTGGGGCCAACGTCCTGACTTTC.

The CDR3 nucleotides are TGTGCCAGCAGCTTCGGAGGGGGACAGGGTAATCAAGAGACCCAGTACTTC. The encoded protein is CASSFGGGQGNQETQYF. This chain connects TRBV7-9 to TRBJ2-5; 9 bases are shared with TRBD1. CDR1 and CDR2 from the germline V gene are SEHNR and FQNEAQ (reference sequence). V trimming: 3 bases; J trimming: 2 bases; junction bases outside the gene matches: 10. The CDR3 is 17 amino acids. Complete variable domain (other parts from reference TRBV7-9 and TRBJ2-5): DTGVSQNPRHKITKRGQNVTFRCDPISEHNRLYWYRQTLGQGPEFLTYFQNEAQLEKSRLLSDRFSAERPKGSFSTLEIQRTEQGDSAMYLCASSFGGGQGNQETQYFGPGTRLLVL.

The V call is TRBV7-2, the J call TRBJ1-6; 10 nucleotides match TRBD1. Unmatched junction bases numbered 5, after V lost 5 bases and J lost 10 bases. Germline V lookup: CDR1 SGHTA, CDR2 FQGNSA. This CDR3 is 14 amino acids long. CDR3 in amino acids: CASSQGTGESPLHF. As DNA, the CDR3 is TGTGCCAGCAGCCAGGGGACAGGGGAATCACCCCTCCACTTT.

V is TRBV27 and J is TRBJ2-7; TRBD2 might be the D (6 bases). CDR1 MNHEY and CDR2 SMNVEV come from the germline V gene (reference sequence). Trimming pared 2 bases from V and 2 bases from J, leaving 10 bases between. The CDR3 covers 14 residues. The CDR3 reads CASSLGGKPYEQYF. In DNA, the CDR3 is TGTGCCAGCAGTTTAGGAGGGAAACCCTACGAGCAGTACTTC.

Notes on this clonotype: This may arise from a read error, as a much more abundant clone is one base away. The genes are TRBV2 and TRBJ2-7; 11 positions match TRBD2. V trimming: 5 bases; J trimming: 2 bases; junction bases outside the gene matches: 14. Germline V gives CDR1 SNHLY, CDR2 FYNNEI. The CDR3 loop spans 18 amino acids. The CDR3 reads CASSLAPALAGGAYEQYF. CDR3 nucleotide sequence: TGTGCCAGCAGTTTGGCCCCAGCCTTAGCGGGAGGGGCCTACGAGCAGTACTTC.

The chain joins TRBV20-1 to TRBJ1-2, with unresolved D. Germline V lookup: CDR1 DFQATT, CDR2 SNEGSKA (reference sequence). Trimming took off 0 bases at V and 0 bases at J, with 14 bases between the two ends. The CDR3 extends over 16 amino acids. CDR3 sequence: CSARDLSWETNYGYTF. The CDR3, as DNA: TGCAGTGCTAGAGACCTCAGTTGGGAAACTAACTATGGCTACACCTTC.

In regard to this clonotype: Without the conserved terminal phenylalanine or tryptophan, this CDR3 likely stems from a read error. Because the CDR3's place on the DNA is in doubt, the DNA is left out and the CDR3 is given as listed by TCRdb. The chain is built from TRBV7-9 and TRBJ2-2; the table's D gene call, TRBD1, was not cross checked with the DNA. The CDR3 comprises 9 residues, both ends counted. Germline values: CDR1 SEHNR, CDR2 FQNEAQ (reference sequence). The CDR3 sequence is CASSLGGAR.

The sample holds many counts of this clonotype. The chain is built from TRBV9 and TRBJ1-3; perhaps TRBD1 as D (5 bases). The CDR3 extends over 16 amino acids. Germline V gene lookup returns CDR1 SGDLS and CDR2 YYNGEE. Trimming stripped 1 base from V and 2 bases from J, with 13 bases between. The chain's CDR3 is CASSVLEAGPGNTIYF. The CDR3, as DNA: TGTGCCAGCAGCGTACTGGAGGCAGGGCCTGGAAACACCATATATTTT.

The chain couples TRBV28 to TRBJ1-5, with D possibly TRBD1 on 5 matching bases. The CDR3 is 14 amino acids. With 3 bases removed from V and 7 bases from J, the gap between germline ends came to 13 bases. Germline CDR1 MDHEN, CDR2 SYDVKM. CDR3 sequence (DNA): TGTGCCAGCAGTTTGGTACAGGAGGGCCAGCCCCAGCATTTT. It is translated as CASSLVQEGQPQHF.

This clonotype came up many times. The genes are TRBV10-3 and TRBJ2-6; D is undetermined. Trimming removed 11 bases at V and 1 base at J, with 21 bases between. Germline values: CDR1 ENHRY, CDR2 SYGVKD. The CDR3 loop spans 17 amino acids. Here the CDR3 reads CAALVTGQLSGANVLTF. The CDR3 DNA follows: TGTGCCGCGCTCGTGACCGGTCAGCTGTCTGGGGCCAACGTCCTGACTTTC.

The chain couples TRBV4-1 to TRBJ1-5, with D possibly being TRBD1 (6 bases). Trimming left V 1 base short and J 5 bases short, with 15 bases between. Looked up from germline, CDR1 is MGHRA and CDR2 is YSYEKL. This CDR3 has 16 amino acids. The DNA of the CDR3 is TGCGCCAGCAGCCAAGTCTGGGGGGCCGTAGATCAGCCCCAGCATTTT. Protein product: CASSQVWGAVDQPQHF.

This clonotype was counted only a few times. This chain links TRBV20-1 with TRBJ1-5, with D perhaps matching TRBD1 (6 bases). This CDR3 comprises 13 residues. The V gene's germline CDR1 is DFQATT and CDR2 SNEGSKA (reference sequence). Trimming took 2 bases from V and 5 from J, leaving 10 bases between them. CDR3 amino acids: CSARRQVDQPQHF. The CDR3 nucleotides read TGCAGTGCTAGACGACAGGTTGATCAGCCCCAGCATTTT.

This clonotype appeared once. CDR3 coding DNA: TGCAGCAGTTCCGGGGCAAATTCACCCCTCCACTTT. Translated, it gives CSSSGANSPLHF. V gene TRBV29-1 combines with J gene TRBJ1-6; D may be TRBD1 (5 bases). V lost 8 bases and J 7 bases, leaving 12 bases between the germline ends. This CDR3 has 12 residues. CDR1 is SQVTM and CDR2 is ANQGSEA in the germline V gene.